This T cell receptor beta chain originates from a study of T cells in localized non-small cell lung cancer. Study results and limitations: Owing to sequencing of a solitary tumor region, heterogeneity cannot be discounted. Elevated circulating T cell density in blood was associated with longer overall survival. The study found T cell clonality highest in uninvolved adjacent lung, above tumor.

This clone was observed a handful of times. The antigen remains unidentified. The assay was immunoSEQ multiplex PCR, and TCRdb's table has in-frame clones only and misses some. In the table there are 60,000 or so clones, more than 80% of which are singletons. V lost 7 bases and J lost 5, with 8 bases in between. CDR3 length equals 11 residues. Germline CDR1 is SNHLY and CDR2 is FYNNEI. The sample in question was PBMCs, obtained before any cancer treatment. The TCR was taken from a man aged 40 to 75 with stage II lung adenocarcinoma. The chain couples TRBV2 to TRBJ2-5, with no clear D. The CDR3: CASTIRETQYF. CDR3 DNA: TGTGCCAGCACCATTCGGGAGACCCAGTACTTC.